These 28 T cell receptor beta chains were sequenced from one sample in a study of T cells after yellow fever vaccination. TCRdb fed the 5' RACE reads into MiXCR, producing one record per CDR3 protein. The table has under 6,000 distinct CDR3 sequences, 7.6% seen once. Here the sequenced sample was PBMCs, either bulk or a sorted T-cell subset (CD4+, CD8+, memory, or dextramer-sorted; not recorded which), taken 15 days after the yellow fever booster vaccination. The source is a man under 40 who received the YFV17D yellow fever vaccine.

This clonotype is medium-sized by share. The rearrangement links TRBV14 to TRBJ1-1; D uncertain. The CDR3 runs to 15 residues. Trimming removed 1 base at V and 3 bases at J, with 12 bases between. The V gene's germline CDR1 is SGHDN and CDR2 FVKESK. DNA of the CDR3: TGTGCCAGCAGCCAAGTACAAGCAGGAGACACTGAAGCTTTCTTT. Amino acids: CASSQVQAGDTEAFF.

In this sample, this clonotype is medium-sized. CDR3 in amino acids: CASSPRGGYTEAFF. The CDR3 DNA is TGTGCCAGCAGCCCACGAGGGGGTTACACTGAAGCTTTCTTT. The rearrangement links TRBV6-5 to TRBJ1-1; maybe TRBD1 (6 bases). V shed 6 bases and J shed 3 bases, with 14 bases lying between them. This CDR3 contains 14 residues. In germline, CDR1 is MNHEY, CDR2 SVGAGI.

The table lists this clonotype with many counts. This chain uses TRBV7-2 with TRBJ2-2; 9 bases fit TRBD2. CDR1 SGHTA and CDR2 FQGNSA come from the germline V gene. The CDR3 has 16 residues. The J segment lost 7 bases and the V segment lost 3 bases, leaving 9 bases of the junction unmatched. Here the CDR3 DNA reads TGTGCCAGCAGCTTTGCGGGAGGGATAAATATCGGGGAGCTGTTTTTT. This translates into CASSFAGGINIGELFF.

By frequency in the sample, this clonotype is medium-sized. The rearrangement links TRBV3-1 to TRBJ1-1; tentative D call: TRBD1 (5 bases). V was shortened by 4 bases and J by 8 bases, with 11 bases between the two germline ends. The CDR3 is 12 residues long. Per germline, CDR1 LGHDT and CDR2 YNNKEL (reference sequence). This CDR3 reads CASSRREGEAFF. In nucleotides, the CDR3 is TGTGCCAGCAGCCGTCGGGAGGGGGAAGCTTTCTTT. Complete variable domain (other parts from reference TRBV3-1 and TRBJ1-1): DTAVSQTPKYLVTQMGNDKSIKCEQNLGHDTMYWYKQDSKKFLKIMFSYNNKELIINETVPNRFSPKSPDKAHLNLHINSLELGDSAVYFCASSRREGEAFFGQGTRLTVV.

By share, this clonotype ranks as medium-sized (0.01 to 0.1%). The chain couples TRBV12-3 or TRBV12-4 to TRBJ1-1; 7 nucleotides align to TRBD1. Trimming at V came to 3 bases and at J to 13 bases, leaving 11 bases not matched to a gene. This CDR3 comprises 13 residues. The CDR3 region has the DNA TGTGCCAGCAGTTTTCAAGGGGGCCGAGCGGTTTTCTTT. This codes for CASSFQGGRAVFF.

The chain combines TRBV7-2 with TRBJ2-1; 10 bases agree with TRBD2. Germline V gene lookup returns CDR1 SGHTA and CDR2 FQGNSA. The CDR3 consists of 19 residues. The V and J ends lost 0 bases and 4 bases, in that order; junction bases with no gene match: 12. The CDR3 sequence: CASSLALTASGSPYNEQFF. Written as DNA, the CDR3 is TGTGCCAGCAGCTTAGCGCTAACGGCTAGCGGGAGCCCTTACAATGAGCAGTTCTTC.

By share, this clonotype counts as medium-sized (0.01 to 0.1%). The V and J genes are TRBV29-1 and TRBJ1-2; D is unclear. The CDR3 has 9 residues. The germline CDR1 and CDR2 sequences are SQVTM and ANQGSEA. The V gene lost 6 bases and the J gene lost 9 bases, with 8 bases spanning the gap. The CDR3 bases are TGCAGCGTGGAGAGGAGCTACACCTTC. It encodes CSVERSYTF.

By share of the sample, this clonotype is medium-sized. This chain uses TRBV5-1 with TRBJ2-5, with 11 positions matching TRBD2. This CDR3 contains 15 residues. CDR1 is SGHRS and CDR2 is YFSETQ in the germline V gene. J gave up 5 bases and V 5 bases, and 8 bases lay outside the gene matches. The CDR3 protein is CASSSGLAVRETQYF. The CDR3 DNA reads TGCGCCAGCAGTTCGGGACTAGCGGTCCGGGAGACCCAGTACTTC.

In its sample, this clonotype is medium-sized. The rearrangement links TRBV2 to TRBJ2-7, with a weak D call TRBD1 (6 bases). Germline assignment: CDR1 SNHLY and CDR2 FYNNEI. CDR3 size: 16 residues. Trimming shortened V by 0 bases and J by 0 bases, and 12 bases separated the two germline ends. The CDR3 region has the DNA TGTGCCAGCAGTGAAGCAGGGCAGGGGAGCTCCTACGAGCAGTACTTC. It codes for CASSEAGQGSSYEQYF.

This clonotype turned up a few times. An end of the junction differs from the germline gene, which may be a read error. This rearrangement joins TRBV20-1 to TRBJ2-7, with D tentatively TRBD2 (5 bases). The CDR3 is 12 amino acids. CDR1 and CDR2 (germline): DFQATT, SNEGSKA (reference sequence). CDR3 sequence reads: CSTRAPDYEQYF. The DNA for the CDR3 is TGCAGTACTAGAGCTCCGGATTACGAGCAGTACTTC.

This clonotype ranks as medium-sized. The CDR3 region is CASSQGASGIYNEQFF. The CDR3 DNA follows: TGCGCCAGCAGCCAAGGAGCCAGCGGGATCTACAATGAGCAGTTCTTC. The rearrangement joins TRBV4-3 to TRBJ2-1; 7 bases align to TRBD2. V lost 1 base to trimming and J lost 3 bases; unmatched junction nucleotides: 6. The CDR3 has 16 residues. Per the germline V gene, CDR1 is LGHNA and CDR2 is YSLEER.

This clonotype is categorized as medium-sized (0.01 to 0.1%). The chain recombines TRBV5-4 with TRBJ2-1; tentative D call: TRBD2 (6 bases). V lost 0 bases and J 2 bases, leaving 9 bases between the germline ends. The CDR3 loop spans 15 amino acids. Per the germline V gene, CDR1 is SGHNT and CDR2 is YYREEE (reference sequence). The CDR3 is CASSLASVAYNEQFF. The CDR3 nucleotides are TGTGCCAGCAGCTTGGCTAGCGTAGCCTACAATGAGCAGTTCTTC.

This clonotype is medium-sized within its sample. The chain links TRBV29-1 to TRBJ2-6; tentative D call: TRBD1 (5 bases). The germline V gene has CDR1 SQVTM and CDR2 ANQGSEA. Trimming removed 3 bases at V and 1 base at J, with 7 bases between. This CDR3 contains 14 residues. DNA of the CDR3: TGCAGCGTTGAGGACAAATCTGGGGCCAACGTCCTGACTTTC. Protein sequence: CSVEDKSGANVLTF.

This clonotype has just a few counts. The V and J genes are TRBV11-2 and TRBJ2-2, with 10 bases matching TRBD2. CDR3 length equals 15 residues. V was clipped by 4 bases and J by 4 bases; unmatched bases: 3. Germline-derived CDR1 and CDR2 are SGHAT and FQNNGV. CDR3 coding DNA: TGTGCCAGCAGCTCTAGCGGGAGTCTCACCGGGGAGCTGTTTTTT. Translating it yields CASSSSGSLTGELFF.

By sample fraction, this clonotype is medium-sized (0.01 to 0.1%). The chain combines TRBV29-1 with TRBJ2-2; TRBD1 agrees at 8 bases. Unmatched junction bases numbered 10, after V lost 7 bases and J lost 3 bases. The CDR3 consists of 15 residues. Per the germline V gene, CDR1 is SQVTM and CDR2 is ANQGSEA. CDR3 region: CSAVDRATYTGELFF. The CDR3 nucleotides read TGCAGCGCCGTGGACAGGGCAACCTACACCGGGGAGCTGTTTTTT.

By proportion, this clonotype is medium-sized. This rearrangement joins TRBV4-3 to TRBJ2-6; D remains unclear. This CDR3 has 17 amino acids. Germline V gene lookup returns CDR1 LGHNA and CDR2 YSLEER. The V end lost 0 bases, the J end lost 0 bases, and 9 bases lay between the germline ends. This CDR3 reads CASSQDWALSGANVLTF. Written as DNA, the CDR3 is TGCGCCAGCAGCCAAGACTGGGCGCTCTCTGGGGCCAACGTCCTGACTTTC.

This clonotype is medium-sized in the sample. The rearrangement links TRBV12-3 or TRBV12-4 to TRBJ2-2; 9 bases map to TRBD2. The length of the CDR3 is 16 residues. V was pared by 6 bases and J by 7 bases, with 12 bases of the junction left unmatched. The CDR3: CASSRVVAGVFGELFF. CDR3 in DNA: TGTGCCAGCAGCCGCGTAGTAGCGGGAGTTTTCGGGGAGCTGTTTTTT.

By proportion, this clonotype is medium-sized. The rearrangement links TRBV4-3 to TRBJ2-1; the match to TRBD2 covers 9 bases. Unmatched junction bases numbered 7, after V lost 5 bases and J lost 5 bases. Per germline, CDR1 LGHNA and CDR2 YSLEER. The CDR3 length is 15 residues. The CDR3 DNA follows: TGCGCCAGCAGCTCACGACTAGCGGAGAACAATGAGCAGTTCTTC. It encodes CASSSRLAENNEQFF.

This clonotype is deemed medium-sized. The chain is built from TRBV6-6 and TRBJ1-2, with 7 bases matching TRBD1. The CDR3 spans 12 residues. Trimming took 5 bases from V and 8 from J; bases not matched to a gene: 5. Germline values: CDR1 MNHNY, CDR2 SVGAGI (reference sequence). The CDR3 here is CASSTRTGGYTF. The CDR3 DNA follows: TGTGCCAGCAGTACCCGGACAGGAGGCTACACCTTC.

This clonotype is labeled as medium-sized. V gene TRBV13 combines with J gene TRBJ2-7; D gene uncertain. V was cut by 0 bases and J by 3 bases, with 9 bases left in between. The germline V gene has CDR1 PRHDT and CDR2 FYEKMQ (reference sequence). This CDR3 region has 14 residues. The CDR3 region is CASSLGANSYEQYF. CDR3 in DNA: TGTGCCAGCAGCTTAGGGGCCAACAGCTACGAGCAGTACTTC.

This clonotype was recorded at least ten times. The chain recombines TRBV5-6 with TRBJ2-4; no definite D call. The CDR3 sequence is 17 residues long. Germline V gene sequence: CDR1 SGHDT, CDR2 YYEEEE. V was cut by 1 base and J by 1 base, with 15 bases left in between. The CDR3: CASSLRIDIRAKNIQYF. The CDR3 nucleotides read TGTGCCAGCAGCTTGAGGATTGACATTCGCGCCAAAAACATTCAGTACTTC.

In this sample, this clonotype turned up many times. The rearrangement links TRBV7-2 to TRBJ1-2, with a possible D match to TRBD1 (5 bases). Germline CDR1 is SGHTA and CDR2 is FQGNSA. The CDR3 runs to 13 residues. V dropped 5 bases and J dropped 11 bases, with 18 bases sitting between them. For the CDR3, the DNA is TGTGCCAGCAGCGAGACACACGGGGGGATATACACCTTC. Translation: CASSETHGGIYTF.

This clonotype is categorized as medium-sized. The gene calls are TRBV7-2 and TRBJ2-7; D is unclear. The CDR3 has 14 amino acids. Trimming removed 4 bases from V and 6 bases from J, with 16 bases in between. The V gene's germline CDR1 is SGHTA and CDR2 FQGNSA. The CDR3 spells CASSSPTNLREQYF. CDR3 nucleotides: TGTGCCAGCAGCTCCCCCACTAACTTGCGCGAGCAGTACTTC.

This clonotype occurred many times. The rearrangement uses TRBV7-2 and TRBJ2-3; 8 bases are shared with TRBD2. V gave up 4 bases and J gave up 4 bases; unmatched junction bases: 10. Per germline, CDR1 SGHTA and CDR2 FQGNSA. CDR3 length: 16 residues. The CDR3 protein is CASSSSGTSGADTQYF. In nucleotides, the CDR3 is TGTGCCAGCAGCTCTTCTGGGACTAGTGGGGCAGATACGCAGTATTTT.

Sample share makes this clonotype medium-sized (0.01 to 0.1%). The chain is built from TRBV12-5 and TRBJ2-2; D gene unclear. Germline values: CDR1 LGHNT, CDR2 FRNRAP. Trimming took 6 bases from V and 4 from J, leaving 9 bases between them. The CDR3 covers 13 residues. CDR3 bases: TGTGCTAGTGGCCGACTCATCACCGGGGAGCTGTTTTTT. It yields the protein CASGRLITGELFF.

By its share, this clonotype is medium-sized. The chain couples TRBV20-1 to TRBJ2-1; TRBD2 agrees at 12 bases. V shed 1 base, J shed 8 bases, and the junction held 15 bases outside the gene matches. Germline assignment: CDR1 DFQATT and CDR2 SNEGSKA (reference sequence). The CDR3 has 18 residues. The CDR3 here is CSARAIPGLAGGLDEQFF. CDR3 DNA: TGCAGTGCTAGAGCTATACCGGGGCTAGCGGGAGGGTTGGATGAGCAGTTCTTC.

This clonotype was counted many times. The chain recombines TRBV7-2 with TRBJ2-6; a possible D gene is TRBD2 (5 bases). Trimming removed 5 bases from V and 0 bases from J, with 11 bases in between. The germline V gene has CDR1 SGHTA and CDR2 FQGNSA. This CDR3 region has 16 residues. The CDR3, as DNA: TGTGCCAGCAGCGTCGCCGGGAACTCTGGGGCCAACGTCCTGACTTTC. It encodes CASSVAGNSGANVLTF.

The rearrangement joins TRBV7-2 to TRBJ2-1; 12 nucleotides match TRBD1. CDR1 SGHTA and CDR2 FQGNSA come from the germline V gene. The V gene end was trimmed by 3 bases and the J gene end by 7 bases; junction bases not matched to a gene: 10. CDR3 length equals 17 residues. CDR3 in amino acids: CASSLYTGTGGVNEQFF. CDR3 bases: TGTGCCAGCAGCTTGTATACCGGGACAGGGGGCGTAAATGAGCAGTTCTTC.